This T cell receptor beta chain is from a study of T cells after yellow fever vaccination. The wider study: With SMART-Seq v4 Ultra Low Input, the fractions containing low cell numbers were prepared.

Conversion of TCR transcripts into cDNA relied on 5'RACE template switching, which added a universal primer site and UMIs. TCRdb fed the 5' RACE reads into MiXCR, producing one record per CDR3 protein. The sample carries roughly 160,000 distinct CDR3 sequences, approximately 9.7% recorded once. Study outcomes and limitations: Reappearance after the booster was seen for most primary-vaccination clones, at 95% to 98% CD4 and about 90% CD8.

Germline CDR1 SEHNR, CDR2 FQNEAQ (reference sequence). The CDR3 sequence is 15 residues long. V shed 5 bases and J shed 2 bases, with 13 bases lying between them. This clonotype has just a few counts. No antigen is known for it. The origin of this receptor is a man aged 18-30 years who received the YFV17D yellow fever vaccine. The chain uses TRBV7-9 and TRBJ1-3, with D perhaps matching TRBD1 (5 bases). The sequences come from CD8+ T cells sorted from PBMCs, collected 45 days after the yellow fever booster vaccination. The CDR3: CASSAAGPAGNTIYF. The CDR3 DNA sequence: TGTGCCAGCAGCGCTGCAGGGCCAGCTGGAAACACCATATATTTT.